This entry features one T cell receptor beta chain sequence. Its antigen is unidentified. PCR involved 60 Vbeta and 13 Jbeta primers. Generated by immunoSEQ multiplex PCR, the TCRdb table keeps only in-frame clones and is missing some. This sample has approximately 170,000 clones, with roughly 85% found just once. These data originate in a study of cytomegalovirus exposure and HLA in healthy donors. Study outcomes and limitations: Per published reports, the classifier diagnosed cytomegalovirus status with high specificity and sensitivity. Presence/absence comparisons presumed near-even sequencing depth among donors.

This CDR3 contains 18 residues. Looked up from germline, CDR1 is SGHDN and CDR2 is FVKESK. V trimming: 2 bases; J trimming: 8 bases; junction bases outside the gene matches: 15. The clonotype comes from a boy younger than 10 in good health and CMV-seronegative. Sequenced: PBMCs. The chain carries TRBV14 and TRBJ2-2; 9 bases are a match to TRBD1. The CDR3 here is CASSQYFLWTGDRGELFF. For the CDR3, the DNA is TGTGCCAGCAGCCAATACTTTCTCTGGACAGGGGATCGAGGGGAGCTGTTTTTT.